This entry lists 29 T cell receptor beta chains sequenced from one sample in a study of T-cell reconstitution after alpha-beta-depleted transplantation in children. Preparation of the TCRbeta library was carried out with unique molecular identifiers. TCRdb fed the PCR reads into MiXCR, producing one record per CDR3 protein. The table shows around 800,000 distinct CDR3 sequences, with approximately 15% occurring only once. Sequences were derived from PBMCs, mostly from graft donor cells, sampled 360 days after TCRalphabeta/CD19-depleted stem cell transplant. The receptors derive from a male patient aged 10 to 17 who had a stem cell transplant for acute lymphoblastic leukemia, so the T cells may come from the graft donor.

The table lists this clonotype with a few counts. This chain links TRBV27 with TRBJ1-2; D is ambiguous. CDR1 MNHEY and CDR2 SMNVEV come from the germline V gene (reference sequence). V lost 2 bases, J lost 2 bases, and 9 bases lay in between. CDR3 length equals 14 residues. Here the CDR3 DNA reads TGTGCCAGCAGTTTACGGGCGGCAAACTATGGCTACACCTTC. It yields the protein CASSLRAANYGYTF.

This clonotype was counted between two and nine times. This chain links TRBV20-1 with TRBJ2-7, with TRBD2 matching over 7 bases. Trimming took 3 bases from V and 3 from J; bases not matched to a gene: 8. Looked up from germline, CDR1 is DFQATT and CDR2 is SNEGSKA (reference sequence). This CDR3 contains 14 residues. The CDR3 DNA is TGCAGTGCTAGGCAATACAGGACTAGCTACGAGCAGTACTTC. It specifies CSARQYRTSYEQYF.

This clonotype was seen at least ten times. The chain has TRBV6-5 and TRBJ2-2; D is undetermined. V lost 2 bases, J lost 1 base, and 11 bases lay in between. This CDR3 has 16 residues. Germline CDR1 reads MNHEY; CDR2 reads SVGAGI. The CDR3 sequence is CASSYVSNRNTGELFF. CDR3 bases: TGTGCCAGCAGTTACGTGTCGAACCGGAACACCGGGGAGCTGTTTTTT.

The chain links TRBV11-1 to TRBJ2-2; D is unresolved. The V end was cut by 0 bases, the J end by 0 bases, with 5 bases between. Germline CDR1 and CDR2: SGHAT and FQDESV (reference sequence). The CDR3 is 15 amino acids. CDR3 coding DNA: TGTGCCAGCAGCTTAGCTAGCACGAACACCGGGGAGCTGTTTTTT. It is translated as CASSLASTNTGELFF.

This clonotype came up a few times. V and J are TRBV11-1 and TRBJ2-7, with 7 bases that match TRBD1. The V gene's germline CDR1 is SGHAT and CDR2 FQDESV (reference sequence). After removal of 2 bases from V and 3 bases from J, the junction contained 16 bases not matched to a gene. The CDR3 has 18 residues. The CDR3 here is CASSLTGDASPRIYEQYF. The CDR3 DNA reads TGTGCCAGCAGCTTAACAGGGGACGCTTCCCCCCGAATCTACGAGCAGTACTTC.

The V gene is TRBV12-2, the J gene TRBJ2-3. TRBV12-2 is termed a pseudogene. This CDR3 has 15 amino acids. This CDR3 is CASRLGQISTDTQYF. CDR3 DNA sequence: TGTGCAAGTCGCTTAGGGCAGATAAGCACAGATACGCAGTATTTT.

This chain connects TRBV20-1 to TRBJ2-3, with 7 bases identical to TRBD1. With V trimmed by 5 bases and J by 4 bases, 21 bases remained unmatched. Germline CDR1 reads DFQATT; CDR2 reads SNEGSKA (reference sequence). The CDR3 sequence is 18 residues long. In nucleotides, the CDR3 is TGCAGTGCTGAGGATCAGGGGGTTCCAGGGCCCCAACCAGATACGCAGTATTTT. Translation: CSAEDQGVPGPQPDTQYF.

In its sample, this clonotype was seen many times. The chain employs TRBV27 and TRBJ2-5; D remains unclear. V lost 4 bases and J lost 7, with 4 bases in between. The CDR3 runs to 10 residues. Germline V gene lookup returns CDR1 MNHEY and CDR2 SMNVEV (reference sequence). Written as DNA, the CDR3 is TGTGCCAGCAGTTCCCTGACCCAGTACTTC. It yields the protein CASSSLTQYF.

This clonotype was seen a few times. The chain carries TRBV5-6 and TRBJ1-1; D ambiguous. The V end lost 2 bases, the J end lost 7 bases, and 9 bases lay between the germline ends. CDR3 length: 12 residues. The germline V gene encodes CDR1 SGHDT and CDR2 YYEEEE. CDR3 sequence reads: CASSLAAVEAFF. CDR3 in DNA: TGTGCCAGCAGCTTAGCAGCCGTTGAAGCTTTCTTT.

J is TRBJ2-7 and V is TRBV29-1; 9 nucleotides align to TRBD1. Germline V gives CDR1 SQVTM, CDR2 ANQGSEA. J was trimmed by 2 bases and V by 5 bases; bases with no gene match: 10. CDR3 length: 15 amino acids. The CDR3 spells CSVSRSRQGAYEQYF. CDR3 DNA: TGCAGCGTTTCTCGCTCCCGACAGGGGGCCTACGAGCAGTACTTC.

This sequence joins TRBV29-1 and TRBJ2-7; a possible D gene is TRBD2 (5 bases). There are 11 residues in the CDR3. Germline assignment: CDR1 SQVTM and CDR2 ANQGSEA. Trimming left V 3 bases short and J 7 bases short, with 10 bases between. This CDR3 is CSVEGVLEQYF. Written as DNA, the CDR3 is TGCAGCGTTGAGGGAGTATTAGAGCAGTACTTC.

The V gene is TRBV20-1, the J gene TRBJ2-7, with TRBD2 matching over 14 bases. The ends lost 6 bases at V and 0 bases at J; junction bases unmatched: 4. Germline V gene sequence: CDR1 DFQATT, CDR2 SNEGSKA (reference sequence). The CDR3 contains 15 residues. In DNA form, the CDR3 reads TGCAGTGCGGGACTAGCGGGAGCCCGCTCCTACGAGCAGTACTTC. Translation gives CSAGLAGARSYEQYF.

For the CDR3, the DNA is TGTGCCAGCAGCGCCCTTATCTCTGGGGCCAACGTCCTGACTTTC. It is translated as CASSALISGANVLTF. The rearrangement uses TRBV9 and TRBJ2-6; D is undetermined. Germline CDR1 and CDR2: SGDLS and YYNGEE. This CDR3 has 15 amino acids. The germline V and J ends were trimmed by 3 bases and 0 bases, with 7 bases remaining between them.

This clonotype turned up a few times. This chain connects TRBV5-4 to TRBJ2-2, with 11 bases fitting TRBD2. Germline values: CDR1 SGHNT, CDR2 YYREEE (reference sequence). J was trimmed by 3 bases and V by 4 bases; bases with no gene match: 14. The CDR3 is 19 amino acids. CDR3 sequence reads: CASSLGTSGLSVDTGELFF. DNA of the CDR3: TGTGCCAGCAGCCTTGGGACTAGCGGTTTGTCGGTAGACACCGGGGAGCTGTTTTTT.

This clonotype was found many times. Being one base from a much bigger clone, this may be a read error. The chain couples TRBV24-1 to TRBJ2-1; D ambiguous. Germline CDR1 reads KGHDR; CDR2 reads SFDVKD. V was cut by 7 bases and J by 0 bases, with 0 bases left in between. The CDR3 is 11 residues long. CDR3 residues: CATSSYNEQFF. CDR3 sequence (DNA): TGTGCCACCAGCTCCTACAATGAGCAGTTCTTC.

This chain uses TRBV27 with TRBJ2-3, with 10 bases fitting TRBD2. CDR3 size: 16 residues. Germline-derived CDR1 and CDR2 are MNHEY and SMNVEV (reference sequence). Unmatched junction bases numbered 13, after V lost 7 bases and J lost 6 bases. CDR3: CASNHIAGGPRDTQYF. CDR3 sequence (DNA): TGTGCCAGCAACCACATAGCGGGAGGCCCAAGGGATACGCAGTATTTT.

There are a few counts of this clonotype. This chain joins TRBV5-1 and TRBJ2-1; 8 positions agree with TRBD2. Germline V gives CDR1 SGHRS, CDR2 YFSETQ. The CDR3 is made up of 15 amino acids. J gave up 7 bases and V 0 bases, and 6 bases lay outside the gene matches. The CDR3 sequence is CASSLEAGDWNEQFF. In DNA form, the CDR3 reads TGCGCCAGCAGCTTGGAAGCGGGAGACTGGAATGAGCAGTTCTTC.

This clonotype was picked up a small number of times. V and J are TRBV5-1 and TRBJ1-5; D perhaps matches TRBD1 (6 bases). Germline loops: CDR1 SGHRS, CDR2 YFSETQ. Trimming shortened V by 5 bases and J by 5 bases, and 11 bases separated the two germline ends. CDR3 length equals 13 residues. CDR3 bases: TGCGCCAGCAGGAGGGAGGGGGATCAGCCCCAGCATTTT. Protein sequence: CASRREGDQPQHF.

The chain carries TRBV12-3 or TRBV12-4 and TRBJ1-6, with D hard to call. The CDR3 is 15 residues long. The ends were cut back, 7 bases at V and 10 bases at J, with 20 bases in the middle. CDR3 sequence (DNA): TGTGCCAGCACCCGGGAGAGGTTGGGGAGGTCACCCCTCCACTTT. Translated: CASTRERLGRSPLHF.

The chain is built from TRBV10-3 and TRBJ2-1; 9 nucleotides agree with TRBD2. CDR3 length: 18 residues. Looked up from germline, CDR1 is ENHRY and CDR2 is SYGVKD. After removal of 0 bases from V and 6 bases from J, the junction contained 12 bases not matched to a gene. The DNA for the CDR3 is TGTGCCATCAGTGAGTCGATAGGTGGAGCGGGAGGAGGCAATGAGCAGTTCTTC. Amino acid sequence: CAISESIGGAGGGNEQFF.

CDR3 in amino acids: CASSEPWTPRGGYTF. CDR3 bases: TGCGCCAGCAGCGAGCCTTGGACACCAAGGGGGGGCTACACCTTC. The genes are TRBV5-1 and TRBJ1-2; possible D gene TRBD1, 6 bases. Per germline, CDR1 SGHRS and CDR2 YFSETQ. Trimming pared 4 bases from V and 8 bases from J, leaving 21 bases between. This CDR3 has 15 amino acids.

The chain carries TRBV7-6 and TRBJ2-1, with D possibly being TRBD2 (6 bases). In germline, CDR1 is SGHVS, CDR2 FNYEAQ. This CDR3 comprises 15 residues. Trimming took off 4 bases at V and 5 bases at J, with 15 bases between the two ends. Here the CDR3 reads CASSSLANVNNEQFF. For the CDR3, the DNA is TGTGCCAGCAGCTCTCTAGCGAACGTTAACAATGAGCAGTTCTTC.

The chain has TRBV13 and TRBJ1-4, with TRBD1 identical over 10 bases. Looked up from germline, CDR1 is PRHDT and CDR2 is FYEKMQ (reference sequence). The V gene end was trimmed by 5 bases and the J gene end by 0 bases; junction bases not matched to a gene: 21. The CDR3 is made up of 22 amino acids. The CDR3 sequence is CASSPRDRGLGLELATNEKLFF. The CDR3, as DNA: TGTGCCAGCAGCCCAAGGGACAGGGGCCTCGGTTTGGAACTTGCAACTAATGAAAAACTGTTTTTT.

The genes are TRBV13 and TRBJ1-1, with D tentatively TRBD1 (6 bases). Germline values: CDR1 PRHDT, CDR2 FYEKMQ (reference sequence). CDR3 length equals 17 residues. V shed 5 bases and J shed 12 bases, with 31 bases lying between them. The CDR3 DNA sequence: TGTGCCAGCAGCGATAACCCTAATCGGGGGCGGGAGGAAGCGACTTTCTTT. It encodes CASSDNPNRGREEATFF.

J is TRBJ2-7 and V is TRBV4-1, with 9 bases matching TRBD2. The J segment lost 3 bases and the V segment lost 1 base, leaving 7 bases of the junction unmatched. The CDR3 covers 16 residues. Germline V gene sequence: CDR1 MGHRA, CDR2 YSYEKL. The CDR3 reads CASSQGSGSSVYEQYF. As DNA, the CDR3 is TGCGCCAGCAGCCAAGGTAGCGGGAGTAGTGTCTACGAGCAGTACTTC.

This clonotype occurred a few times. This chain joins TRBV20-1 and TRBJ2-5, with D maybe TRBD2 (6 bases). The CDR3 is 13 residues long. V was clipped by 6 bases and J by 2 bases, with 13 bases between them. Germline V gene data show CDR1 as DFQATT and CDR2 as SNEGSKA (reference sequence). CDR3 amino acids: CSAENGGQETQYF. DNA for the CDR3: TGCAGTGCCGAAAATGGGGGGCAAGAGACCCAGTACTTC.

Concerning this clonotype: An end of the junction differs from the germline gene, which may be a read error. This chain links TRBV12-3 or TRBV12-4 with TRBJ1-6, with 9 bases lining up with TRBD1. The CDR3 extends over 14 amino acids. CDR3 region: CASSDRGFNSPLLF. In DNA, the CDR3 is TGTGCCAGCAGTGACAGGGGGTTCAATTCACCCCTCCTCTTT.

V and J are TRBV2 and TRBJ2-3; 9 bases agree with TRBD1. Looked up from germline, CDR1 is SNHLY and CDR2 is FYNNEI. The J segment lost 1 base and the V segment lost 4 bases, leaving 6 bases of the junction unmatched. There are 16 residues in the CDR3. The CDR3 region has the DNA TGTGCCAGCAGTGGGTGGACAGGGGTTGGCACAGATACGCAGTATTTT. This sequence encodes CASSGWTGVGTDTQYF.

This clonotype has ten or more counts. V usage is TRBV12-3 or TRBV12-4 and J usage is TRBJ2-1, with 7 bases identical to TRBD2. This CDR3 contains 11 residues. J lost 8 bases, V lost 8 bases, and 3 bases had no gene match. This CDR3 is CASGRVDEQFF. CDR3 in DNA: TGTGCCAGCGGGAGGGTGGATGAGCAGTTCTTC.